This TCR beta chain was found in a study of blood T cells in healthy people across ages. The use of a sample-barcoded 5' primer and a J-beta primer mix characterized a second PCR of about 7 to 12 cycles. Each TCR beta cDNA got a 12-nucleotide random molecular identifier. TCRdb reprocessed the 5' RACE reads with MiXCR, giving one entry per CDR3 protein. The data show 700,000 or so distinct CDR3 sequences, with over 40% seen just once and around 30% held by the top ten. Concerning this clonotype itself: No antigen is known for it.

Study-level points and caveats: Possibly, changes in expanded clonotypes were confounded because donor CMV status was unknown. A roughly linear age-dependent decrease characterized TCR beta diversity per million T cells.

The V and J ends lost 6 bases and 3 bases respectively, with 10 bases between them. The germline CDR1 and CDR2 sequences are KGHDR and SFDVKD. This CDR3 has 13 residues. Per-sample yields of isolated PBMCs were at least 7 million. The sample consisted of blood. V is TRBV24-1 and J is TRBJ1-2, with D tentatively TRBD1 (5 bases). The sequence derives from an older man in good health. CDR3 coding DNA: TGTGCCACCAGTCCGAGGGGCGACTATGGCTACACCTTC. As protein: CATSPRGDYGYTF.